The 15 T cell receptor beta chains presented below share a single source sample, sequenced in a study of cytomegalovirus exposure and HLA in healthy donors. Vbeta (60) and Jbeta (13) primers were used in the PCR. TCRdb's copy holds only in-frame clones and misses some; the assay was immunoSEQ multiplex PCR. The top ten hold roughly 3.1% of the sample, which has fewer than 150,000 clones, around 75% seen once. Sequencing was done on a sample of PBMCs. The receptors stem from a man in his thirties or forties in good health and CMV-seronegative.

This clone was seen a handful of times. The chain links TRBV9 to TRBJ2-5, with D tentatively TRBD2 (5 bases). With 3 bases removed from V and 5 bases from J, the gap between germline ends came to 5 bases. The CDR3 sequence is 11 residues long. Germline CDR1 reads SGDLS; CDR2 reads YYNGEE. The DNA of the CDR3 is TGTGCCAGCAGCGCGGGGGAGACCCAGTACTTC. This translates into CASSAGETQYF.

Comments on this clone: The junction departs from germline at one end; a sequencing error may be responsible. CDR3 coding DNA: TGTGCTAGCAGCTTAGTTGCGGGGGACCTAGGCCCGATATATTTT. Amino acid sequence: CASSLVAGDLGPIYF. The chain has TRBV7-7 and TRBJ1-3; D might be TRBD1 (5 bases). Germline-derived CDR1 and CDR2 are SSHAT and FNYEAQ (reference sequence). There are 15 residues in the CDR3.

The genes are TRBV2 and TRBJ1-1, with D unresolved. The CDR3 is 14 residues long. Germline V gene data show CDR1 as SNHLY and CDR2 as FYNNEI. V was shortened by 3 bases and J by 4 bases, with 12 bases between the two germline ends. Here the CDR3 DNA reads TGTGCCAGCAGTGAGAAGGAATGGAGCACTGAAGCTTTCTTT. Amino acids: CASSEKEWSTEAFF.

The chain recombines TRBV30 with TRBJ2-1; TRBD2 matches 10 bases. This CDR3 has 17 residues. V gave up 2 bases and J gave up 3 bases; unmatched junction bases: 10. The germline V gene encodes CDR1 GTSNPN and CDR2 SVGIG (reference sequence). The CDR3 protein is CAWSWASGGSLYNEQFF. The CDR3 DNA reads TGTGCCTGGAGTTGGGCTAGCGGGGGTTCCCTCTACAATGAGCAGTTCTTC.

V usage is TRBV7-3 and J usage is TRBJ2-5; D not resolved. The CDR3 consists of 17 residues. Germline V gene data show CDR1 as SGHTA and CDR2 as FQGTGA. V was shortened by 2 bases and J by 0 bases, with 16 bases between the two germline ends. The CDR3 here is CASSLGSPNVYQETQYF. CDR3 nucleotide sequence: TGTGCCAGCAGCTTAGGTAGCCCAAATGTTTACCAAGAGACCCAGTACTTC.

The chain combines TRBV5-1 with TRBJ2-2; D is ambiguous. Germline lookup yields CDR1 SGHRS and CDR2 YFSETQ. The CDR3 contains 14 residues. V was shortened by 3 bases and J by 6 bases, with 12 bases between the two germline ends. Written as DNA, the CDR3 is TGCGCCAGCAGCTACGGTGGTCTACCCGGGGAGCTGTTTTTT. Protein sequence: CASSYGGLPGELFF.

CDR3 region: CAWRTPQGLLYGYTF. The DNA for the CDR3 is TGTGCCTGGAGGACACCGCAGGGGTTACTCTATGGCTACACCTTC. The chain uses TRBV30 and TRBJ1-2; the D gene is possibly TRBD1 (6 bases). This CDR3 comprises 15 residues. Germline CDR1 GTSNPN, CDR2 SVGIG (reference sequence). The V gene lost 3 bases and the J gene lost 4 bases, with 18 bases spanning the gap.

V gene TRBV6-4 combines with J gene TRBJ2-7; D possibly corresponds to TRBD1 (6 bases). CDR1 is MRHNA, CDR2 SNTAGT, per germline. Trimming took off 0 bases at V and 0 bases at J, with 6 bases between the two ends. The CDR3 is 14 amino acids. The CDR3 DNA is TGTGCCAGCAGTGACTCGGGGGCCTCCTACGAGCAGTACTTC. It specifies CASSDSGASYEQYF.

The chain carries TRBV2 and TRBJ2-7; TRBD1 matches at 8 bases. V lost 6 bases, J lost 4 bases, and 11 bases stayed unmatched. The CDR3 spans 15 residues. Germline V gene sequence: CDR1 SNHLY, CDR2 FYNNEI. The CDR3 sequence: CASRGYTGQGYEQYF. In DNA, the CDR3 is TGTGCCAGCAGGGGGTACACAGGACAGGGTTACGAGCAGTACTTC.

The chain links TRBV10-3 to TRBJ1-2; D unclear. The CDR3 runs to 11 residues. Germline lookup yields CDR1 ENHRY and CDR2 SYGVKD. V shed 7 bases and J shed 4 bases, with 7 bases lying between them. CDR3 nucleotide sequence: TGTGCCATCAATGGCGGCTATGGCTACACCTTC. This sequence encodes CAINGGYGYTF.

This chain uses TRBV11-3 with TRBJ2-5; 7 bases map to TRBD1. CDR3 length: 14 amino acids. From germline, CDR1 is SGHNT and CDR2 YENEEA. The J segment lost 4 bases and the V segment lost 5 bases, leaving 7 bases of the junction unmatched. In DNA, the CDR3 is TGTGCCAGCAGCCGCACAGGGGACCGAGAGACCCAGTACTTC. This translates into CASSRTGDRETQYF.

This chain connects TRBV28 to TRBJ1-2; D may be TRBD1 (5 bases). With 11 bases removed from V and 6 bases from J, the gap between germline ends came to 19 bases. The CDR3 sequence is 13 residues long. Germline V gene lookup returns CDR1 MDHEN and CDR2 SYDVKM. This CDR3 reads CALTRGGIDGYTF. The CDR3 DNA is TGTGCCCTCACAAGGGGTGGGATTGATGGCTACACCTTC.

V usage is TRBV28 and J usage is TRBJ2-7; 9 positions agree with TRBD1. This CDR3 spans 15 amino acids. V shed 5 bases and J 2 bases; nucleotides not matched to a gene: 7. Germline CDR1 and CDR2: MDHEN and SYDVKM. The CDR3, as DNA: TGTGCCAGCAGTACGACGGGACAGGGAACCTACGAGCAGTACTTC. Amino acids: CASSTTGQGTYEQYF.

The gene calls are TRBV19 and TRBJ2-7; TRBD1 aligns across 12 bases. V shed 7 bases, J shed 6 bases, and the junction held 4 bases outside the gene matches. The CDR3 runs to 13 residues. The germline V gene has CDR1 LNHDA and CDR2 SQIVND (reference sequence). The CDR3 loop reads CASMGQGAREQYF. CDR3 bases: TGTGCCAGTATGGGACAGGGGGCACGCGAGCAGTACTTC.

This sequence joins TRBV7-8 and TRBJ2-7; TRBD1 aligns across 9 bases. The CDR3 contains 15 residues. V dropped 1 base and J dropped 7; count of bases not matched to a gene: 8. CDR1 and CDR2 from the germline V gene are SGHVS and FQNEAQ. DNA for the CDR3: TGTGCCAGCAGCTTAGAGGACAGGGGTAGGGGGGAGCAGTACTTC. Translation gives CASSLEDRGRGEQYF.